Below, 10 T cell receptor beta chains from the same sample are listed, as sequenced in a study of T cells after yellow fever vaccination. TCRdb used MiXCR to reprocess the 5' RACE reads, holding one entry per CDR3 protein. This sample has 350,000 to 450,000 distinct CDR3 sequences; over 15% occur once, and the top ten carry roughly a sixth. Sample: PBMCs, taken before the yellow fever booster vaccination. Every receptor here comes from a man aged 18 to 29 who received the YFV17D yellow fever vaccine.

This clonotype was seen a handful of times. V and J are TRBV7-6 and TRBJ2-7, with 10 bases matching TRBD1. This CDR3 contains 14 residues. Germline V lookup: CDR1 SGHVS, CDR2 FNYEAQ. The V segment lost 7 bases and the J segment 6 bases; nucleotides outside the gene matches: 9. The CDR3 region is CASTQDRGEVEQYV. CDR3 nucleotide sequence: TGTGCCAGCACCCAGGACAGGGGGGAGGTCGAGCAGTACGTC.

The rearrangement joins TRBV9 to TRBJ2-7; a possible D gene is TRBD1 (6 bases). CDR3 length: 15 amino acids. Trimming stripped 0 bases from V and 5 bases from J, with 15 bases between. Germline lookup yields CDR1 SGDLS and CDR2 YYNGEE. DNA for the CDR3: TGTGCCAGCAGCGTAGCAGGGGCCTCGAGGGACGAGCAGTACTTC. Translation: CASSVAGASRDEQYF.

The V and J genes are TRBV7-2 and TRBJ2-1, with 7 nucleotides matching TRBD2. The V gene's germline CDR1 is SGHTA and CDR2 FQGNSA. The CDR3 totals 12 residues. V trimming: 4 bases; J trimming: 6 bases; junction bases outside the gene matches: 0. CDR3 DNA: TGTGCCAGCAGCTGGGGGGGCAATGAGCAGTTCTTC. It codes for CASSWGGNEQFF.

This clonotype turned up a few times. The chain combines TRBV5-1 with TRBJ2-1; D unresolved. V dropped 3 bases and J dropped 3 bases, with 10 bases sitting between them. Per germline, CDR1 SGHRS and CDR2 YFSETQ. The CDR3 runs 14 residues. The CDR3 region has the DNA TGCGCCAGCAGCTCGGCCCCGGGCTACAATGAGCAGTTCTTC. The encoded protein is CASSSAPGYNEQFF. Together with reference TRBV5-1 and TRBJ2-1, the CDR3 gives the full variable domain: KAGVTQTPRYLIKTRGQQVTLSCSPISGHRSVSWYQQTPGQGLQFLFEYFSETQRNKGNFPGRFSGRQFSNSRSEMNVSTLELGDSALYLCASSSAPGYNEQFFGPGTRLTVL.

The CDR3 loop reads CASSLGAGYGNEQFF. CDR3 DNA sequence: TGTGCCAGCAGCTTGGGGGCGGGATATGGTAATGAGCAGTTCTTC. J is TRBJ2-1 and V is TRBV5-5, with a possible D match to TRBD2 (6 bases). V was trimmed by 0 bases and J by 7 bases, leaving 14 bases between them. The germline CDR1 and CDR2 sequences are SGHKS and YYEKEE (reference sequence). The CDR3 runs to 15 residues.

CDR3 protein: CASSPTGQGVGEAFF. The DNA for the CDR3 is TGTGCCAGCAGCCCAACTGGACAGGGAGTGGGAGAAGCTTTCTTT. The chain carries TRBV14 and TRBJ1-1, with TRBD1 matching over 8 bases. Germline lookup yields CDR1 SGHDN and CDR2 FVKESK. J lost 8 bases, V lost 4 bases, and 12 bases had no gene match. There are 15 residues in the CDR3.

There are a few counts of this clonotype. This sequence joins TRBV4-2 and TRBJ2-4, with a possible D match to TRBD2 (7 bases). This CDR3 contains 17 residues. Trimming took off 1 base at V and 6 bases at J, with 19 bases between the two ends. Per the germline V gene, CDR1 is LGHNA and CDR2 is YNFKEQ. The CDR3 loop is CASSQVGGTTGINIQYF. The CDR3 nucleotides read TGTGCCAGCAGCCAAGTCGGGGGGACAACAGGGATAAACATTCAGTACTTC.

The genes are TRBV4-3 and TRBJ2-3, with D hard to call. CDR1 is LGHNA, CDR2 YSLEER, per germline. V was trimmed by 5 bases and J by 0 bases, leaving 9 bases between them. The CDR3 extends over 14 amino acids. The DNA of the CDR3 is TGCGCCAGCAGCTCACTCTCGAGCACAGATACGCAGTATTTT. It encodes CASSSLSSTDTQYF.

This clonotype has more than one count but fewer than ten. V usage is TRBV7-9 and J usage is TRBJ2-6; tentative D call: TRBD2 (6 bases). The CDR3 runs to 15 residues. Deletions cut 1 base from V and 2 bases from J, with 6 bases between. Germline CDR1 is SEHNR and CDR2 is FQNEAQ (reference sequence). CDR3 bases: TGTGCCAGCAGCTTAGGGGAGGCTGGGGCCAACGTCCTGACTTTC. Translating gives CASSLGEAGANVLTF.

The rearrangement joins TRBV6-6 to TRBJ1-5, with unresolved D. CDR1 is MNHNY, CDR2 SVGAGI, per germline (reference sequence). Trimming stripped 4 bases from V and 9 bases from J, with 16 bases between. The CDR3 length is 14 residues. Here the CDR3 DNA reads TGTGCCAGCAGTTCGTTCGGGATCAGAGGGCCCCAGCATTTT. It yields the protein CASSSFGIRGPQHF.